A single sample gave rise to the 6 T cell receptor beta chains below, sequenced in a study of vaccination effects on CD4 cells after COVID-19. Which antigens these TCRs recognize remains unknown. Antigen-specific CD4+ T cells were expanded with viral peptide pools in the ViraFEST assay before sequencing. Culture lasted about nine days before CD4+ T cell isolation. Some clones are missing from TCRdb's copy, which holds only in-frame ones; the method was immunoSEQ multiplex PCR. This table has tens of thousands of clones, about 73% appearing once. Source: CD4+ T cells from PBMCs cultured with HCoV-229E spike peptides, taken before COVID-19 vaccination. The receptor set was obtained from a human donor who received a COVID-19 vaccine.

The chain combines TRBV7-9 with TRBJ1-1; D may be TRBD1 (5 bases). There are 13 residues in the CDR3. Between the trimmed V and J ends, which lost 1 base and 6 bases, there was a span of 9 bases. The germline CDR1 and CDR2 sequences are SEHNR and FQNEAQ (reference sequence). The CDR3 coding sequence is TGTGCCAGCAGCTTAGTCCCGGGACCTGAAGCTTTCTTT. This sequence encodes CASSLVPGPEAFF.

V is TRBV27 and J is TRBJ1-5, with TRBD1 matching over 8 bases. Germline V lookup: CDR1 MNHEY, CDR2 SMNVEV (reference sequence). V lost 8 bases, J lost 4 bases, and 7 bases stayed unmatched. The CDR3 sequence is 14 residues long. The CDR3 DNA reads TGTGCCAGCGGCCGACAGGGGACGAATCAGCCCCAGCATTTT. Encoded protein: CASGRQGTNQPQHF.

The rearrangement uses TRBV5-1 and TRBJ2-5; D not certain. V was shortened by 2 bases and J by 1 base, with 9 bases between the two germline ends. Germline CDR1 reads SGHRS; CDR2 reads YFSETQ. The CDR3 covers 14 residues. The CDR3 spells CASSFRPSQETQYF. DNA for the CDR3: TGCGCCAGCAGCTTTCGGCCTAGCCAAGAGACCCAGTACTTC.

This chain links TRBV5-1 with TRBJ2-2; D is perhaps TRBD1 (5 bases). CDR1 is SGHRS and CDR2 is YFSETQ in the germline V gene. The V and J ends lost 8 bases and 4 bases respectively, with 15 bases between them. The CDR3 extends over 14 amino acids. CDR3 sequence: CASLEGAATGELFF. For the CDR3, the DNA is TGCGCCAGTTTGGAAGGGGCGGCCACCGGGGAGCTGTTTTTT.

J is TRBJ2-5 and V is TRBV27; no clear D gene. This CDR3 contains 13 residues. Germline V gives CDR1 MNHEY, CDR2 SMNVEV (reference sequence). V was shortened by 5 bases and J by 5 bases, with 12 bases between the two germline ends. CDR3 region: CASSARFQETQYF. CDR3 DNA: TGTGCCAGCAGTGCAAGATTCCAGGAGACCCAGTACTTC.

The rearrangement links TRBV5-1 to TRBJ2-3; possible D gene TRBD1, 5 bases. This CDR3 has 16 residues. CDR1 is SGHRS and CDR2 is YFSETQ in the germline V gene. The ends were cut back, 2 bases at V and 1 base at J, with 14 bases in the middle. CDR3 protein: CASSLRQGRGTDTQYF. The CDR3 DNA reads TGCGCCAGCAGCTTAAGGCAGGGCCGAGGCACAGATACGCAGTATTTT.